This T cell receptor (beta chain) comes out of a study of T cell responses to AZD1222 COVID-19 vaccine. Here immunoSEQ multiplex PCR was the method, and the copy in TCRdb shows in-frame clones only, minus some. Of 150,000 or so clones listed, around four fifths are singletons. The sequencing here drew on peripheral blood, taken on day 0 of MenACWY control vaccination. This TCR was sampled from an adult in good health.

The CDR3 spells CASSLLPLSYNSPLHF. In nucleotides, the CDR3 is TGTGCCAGCAGTTTACTCCCCCTGTCCTATAATTCACCCCTCCACTTT. The chain uses TRBV27 and TRBJ1-6; D unresolved. V shed 2 bases and J shed 1 base, with 9 bases lying between them. CDR3 length equals 16 residues. Germline V lookup: CDR1 MNHEY, CDR2 SMNVEV (reference sequence).